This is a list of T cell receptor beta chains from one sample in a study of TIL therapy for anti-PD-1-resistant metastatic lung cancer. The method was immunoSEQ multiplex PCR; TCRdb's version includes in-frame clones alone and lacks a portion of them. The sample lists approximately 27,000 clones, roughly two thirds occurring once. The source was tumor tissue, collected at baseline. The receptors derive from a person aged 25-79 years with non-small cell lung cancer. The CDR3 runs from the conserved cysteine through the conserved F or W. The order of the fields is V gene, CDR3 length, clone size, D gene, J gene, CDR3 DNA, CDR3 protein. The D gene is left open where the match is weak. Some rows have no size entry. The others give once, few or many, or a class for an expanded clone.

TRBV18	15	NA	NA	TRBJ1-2	TGTGCCAGCTCACCACTTTTTCTGGCTAACTATGGCTACACCTTC	CASSPLFLANYGYTF
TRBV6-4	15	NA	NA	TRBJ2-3	TGTGCCAGCAGTGCGTCGGCAGGCAGCACAGATACGCAGTATTTT	CASSASAGSTDTQYF
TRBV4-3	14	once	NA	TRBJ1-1	TGCGCCAGCAGCCATCTAATCGGGACGCCTGAAGCTTTCTTT	CASSHLIGTPEAFF
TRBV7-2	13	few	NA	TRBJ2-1	TGTGCCAGCAGCTTAGTTATCCTCGGTGAGCAGTTCTTC	CASSLVILGEQFF
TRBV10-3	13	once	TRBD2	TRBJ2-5	TGTGCCACAACGTTAGCGGGGGGAGAGACCCAGTACTTC	CATTLAGGETQYF
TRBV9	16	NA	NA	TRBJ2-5	TGTGCCAGCAGCTTAAGTGGTAGGACAGTACAAGAGACCCAGTACTTC	CASSLSGRTVQETQYF
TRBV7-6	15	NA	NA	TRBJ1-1	TGTGCCAGCGAACTAGTGGTGACGGGGGGCACTGAAGCTTTCTTT	CASELVVTGGTEAFF
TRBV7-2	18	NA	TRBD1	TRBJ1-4	TGTGCCAGCAGCTTAATAGGGGGCACTGATGCAACTAATGAAAAACTGTTTTTT	CASSLIGGTDATNEKLFF
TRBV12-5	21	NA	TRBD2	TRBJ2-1	TGTGCTAGTGGTTTGGTAGATTACCCAGCCCGACTAGCGGCCCCCTACAATGAGCAGTTCTTC	CASGLVDYPARLAAPYNEQFF
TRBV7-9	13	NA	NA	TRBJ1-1	TGTGCCAGCAGCTTCGGCATGAACACTGAAGCTTTCTTT	CASSFGMNTEAFF
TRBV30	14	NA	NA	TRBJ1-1	TGTGCCTGGACCACTCCCCACACTTACACTGAAGCTTTCTTT	CAWTTPHTYTEAFF
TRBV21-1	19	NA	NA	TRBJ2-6	TGTGCCAGCAGTCAAAACCCCCTAGCGGATCCATCCGGGGCCAACGTCCTGACTTTC	CASSQNPLADPSGANVLTF
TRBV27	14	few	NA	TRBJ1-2	TGTGCCAGCAGTTCAAAGATCTCTAACTATGGCTACACCTTC	CASSSKISNYGYTF
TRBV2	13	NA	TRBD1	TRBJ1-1	TGTGCCAGCACGGGACAGAAGAACACTGAAGCTTTCTTT	CASTGQKNTEAFF
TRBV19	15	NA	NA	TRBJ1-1	TGTGCCACGACCTGGGTTTTGGGGGCCGGAACTGAAGCTTTCTTT	CATTWVLGAGTEAFF
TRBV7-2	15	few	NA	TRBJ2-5	TGTGCCAGCAGCTTAGACCCGGGGGAGTCGGAGACCCAGTACTTC	CASSLDPGESETQYF
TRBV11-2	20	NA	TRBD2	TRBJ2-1	TGTGCCAGCAGCTTAGATAATTTTGCTAGCGGGGCCTACTCCTACAATGAGCAGTTCTTC	CASSLDNFASGAYSYNEQFF
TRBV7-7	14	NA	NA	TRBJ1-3	TGTGCTAGCAGCTTAGTCAGCTCTGGAAACACCATATATTTT	CASSLVSSGNTIYF
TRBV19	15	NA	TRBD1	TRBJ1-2	TGTGCCAGTAGACTTCGGGACAGGGTAAACTATGGCTACACCTTC	CASRLRDRVNYGYTF
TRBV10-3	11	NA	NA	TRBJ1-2	TGTGCCATCAGTGGGACGGGGGGCTACACCTTC	CAISGTGGYTF
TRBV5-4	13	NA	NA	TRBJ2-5	TGTGCCAGCAGCTTGTACAGTAGGGAGACCCAGTACTTC	CASSLYSRETQYF
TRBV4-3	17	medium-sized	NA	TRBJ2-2	TGCGCCAGCAGCCAAGATCCCGGGGGCAGGGGCACCGGGGAGCTGTTTTTT	CASSQDPGGRGTGELFF
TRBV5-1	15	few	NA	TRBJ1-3	TGCGCCAGCAGCTTGACAGGGACAACTGGAAACACCATATATTTT	CASSLTGTTGNTIYF
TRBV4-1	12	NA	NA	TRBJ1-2	TGCGCCAGCAGCCAACAAAACTATGGCTACACCTTC	CASSQQNYGYTF
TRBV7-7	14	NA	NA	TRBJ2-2	TGTGCCAGCAGCTTATTACAGAACACCGGGGAGCTGTTTTTT	CASSLLQNTGELFF
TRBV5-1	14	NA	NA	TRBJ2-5	TGCGCCAGCAGCTTCGGCGGGGCCTCGGAGACCCAGTACTTC	CASSFGGASETQYF
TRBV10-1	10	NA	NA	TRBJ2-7	TGCGCCAGCAGTGAGTGGCAGCAGTACTTC	CASSEWQQYF
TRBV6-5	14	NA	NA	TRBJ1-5	TGTGCCAGCAGTTACTTCATGGGTAATCAGCCCCAGCATTTT	CASSYFMGNQPQHF
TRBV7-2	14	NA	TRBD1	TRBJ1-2	TGTGCCAGCAGCTTACCGGGCAGGGGGCGAGGCTACACCTTC	CASSLPGRGRGYTF
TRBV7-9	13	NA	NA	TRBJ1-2	TGTGCCAGCAGCTTGGGGGCGAGCTATGGCTACACCTTC	CASSLGASYGYTF
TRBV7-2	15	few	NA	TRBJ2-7	TGTGCCAGCAGGATAAGCGTCTACGGGCTCTACGAGCAGTACTTC	CASRISVYGLYEQYF
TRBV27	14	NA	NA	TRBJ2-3	TGTGCCAGCAGTTCTCCCCAGGGGACAGATACGCAGTATTTT	CASSSPQGTDTQYF
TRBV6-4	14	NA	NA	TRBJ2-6	TGTGCCAGCAGTTCCCACTCTGGGGCCAACGTCCTGACTTTC	CASSSHSGANVLTF
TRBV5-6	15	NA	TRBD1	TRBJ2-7	TGTGCCAGCAGCGAACCGGGACAGGTTACCTACGAGCAGTACTTC	CASSEPGQVTYEQYF
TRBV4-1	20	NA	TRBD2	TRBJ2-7	TGCGCCAGCAGCCTTCTCGCAGTAGGGACTAGCGGGGGGCGCTCCTACGAGCAGTACTTC	CASSLLAVGTSGGRSYEQYF
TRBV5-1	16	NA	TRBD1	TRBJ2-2	TGCGCCAGCAGCCAGTTGGGGACAGGGAACACCGGGGAGCTGTTTTTT	CASSQLGTGNTGELFF
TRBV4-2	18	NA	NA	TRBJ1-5	TGTGCCAGCAGCCAAGATGACCTCCGGGGGGCGGGCAATCAGCCCCAGCATTTT	CASSQDDLRGAGNQPQHF
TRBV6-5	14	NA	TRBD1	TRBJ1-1	TGTGCCAGCAGTTACAAGGGGGCGCACACTGAAGCTTTCTTT	CASSYKGAHTEAFF
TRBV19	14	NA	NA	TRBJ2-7	TGTGCCAGTAGTTACCGGGACATCGCCTACGAGCAGTACTTC	CASSYRDIAYEQYF
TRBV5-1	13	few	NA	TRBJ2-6	TGCGCCAGCAGCGGGACTGGGGCCAACGTCCTGACTTTC	CASSGTGANVLTF
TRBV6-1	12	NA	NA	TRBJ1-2	TGTGCCAGCATGCGGGTTGCCGGTGGCTACACCTTC	CASMRVAGGYTF
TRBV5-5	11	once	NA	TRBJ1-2	TGTGCCAGCAGCTTGGGAGGAGTCCACACCTTC	CASSLGGVHTF
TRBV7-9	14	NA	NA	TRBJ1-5	TGTGCCAGCACCCTAGGGGGGGTCAATCAGCCCCAGCATTTT	CASTLGGVNQPQHF
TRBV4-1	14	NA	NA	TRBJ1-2	TGCGCCAGCAGCCAAGATTCCGGGGGATGGGGCTACACCTTC	CASSQDSGGWGYTF
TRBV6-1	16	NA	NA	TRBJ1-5	TGTGCCAGCAGTGCCCTGACGGCATATAGCAATCAGCCCCAGCATTTT	CASSALTAYSNQPQHF
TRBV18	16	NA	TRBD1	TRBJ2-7	TGTGCCAGCTCACCGGTATCCGGGACAGGGGCCCACGAGCAGTACTTC	CASSPVSGTGAHEQYF